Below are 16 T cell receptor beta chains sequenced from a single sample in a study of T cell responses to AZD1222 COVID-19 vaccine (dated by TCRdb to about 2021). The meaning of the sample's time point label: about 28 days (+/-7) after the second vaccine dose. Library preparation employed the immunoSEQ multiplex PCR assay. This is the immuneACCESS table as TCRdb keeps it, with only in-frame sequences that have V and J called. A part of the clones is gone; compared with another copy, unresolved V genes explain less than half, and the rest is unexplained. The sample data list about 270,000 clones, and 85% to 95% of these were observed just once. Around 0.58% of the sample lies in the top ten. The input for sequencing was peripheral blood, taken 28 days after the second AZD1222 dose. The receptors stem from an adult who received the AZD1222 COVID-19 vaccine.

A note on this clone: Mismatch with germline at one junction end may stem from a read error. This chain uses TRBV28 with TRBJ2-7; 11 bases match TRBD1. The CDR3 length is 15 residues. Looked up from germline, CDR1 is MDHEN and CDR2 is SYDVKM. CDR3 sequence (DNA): TGTGCCAGCAGCTTATACCGGGACAGGGGGTACGAGCAGTACTTC. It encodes CASSLYRDRGYEQYF.

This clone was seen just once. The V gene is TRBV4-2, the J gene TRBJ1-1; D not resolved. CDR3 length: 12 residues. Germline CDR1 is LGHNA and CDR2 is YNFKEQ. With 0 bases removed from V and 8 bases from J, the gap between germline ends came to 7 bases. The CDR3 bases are TGTGCCAGCAGCCAAGATGGACCGGAAGCTTTCTTT. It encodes CASSQDGPEAFF.

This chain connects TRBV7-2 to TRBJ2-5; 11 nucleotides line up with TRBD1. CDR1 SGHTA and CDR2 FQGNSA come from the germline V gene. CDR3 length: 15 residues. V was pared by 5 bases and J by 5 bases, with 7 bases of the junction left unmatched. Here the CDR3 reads CASSMGQGVGETQYF. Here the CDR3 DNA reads TGTGCCAGCAGCATGGGACAGGGGGTGGGGGAGACCCAGTACTTC.

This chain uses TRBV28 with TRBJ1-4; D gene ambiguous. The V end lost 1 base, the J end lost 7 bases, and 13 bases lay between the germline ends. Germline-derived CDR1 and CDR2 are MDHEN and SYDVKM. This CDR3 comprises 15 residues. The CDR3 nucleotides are TGTGCCAGCAGTTTATCCCGGGCTTTCGTTGAAAAACTGTTTTTT. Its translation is CASSLSRAFVEKLFF.

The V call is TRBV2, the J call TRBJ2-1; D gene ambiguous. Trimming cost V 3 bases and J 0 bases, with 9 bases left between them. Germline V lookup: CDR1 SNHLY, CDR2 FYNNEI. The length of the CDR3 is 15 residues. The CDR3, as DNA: TGTGCCAGCAGTGAGGATACTTTCTCCTACAATGAGCAGTTCTTC. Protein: CASSEDTFSYNEQFF.

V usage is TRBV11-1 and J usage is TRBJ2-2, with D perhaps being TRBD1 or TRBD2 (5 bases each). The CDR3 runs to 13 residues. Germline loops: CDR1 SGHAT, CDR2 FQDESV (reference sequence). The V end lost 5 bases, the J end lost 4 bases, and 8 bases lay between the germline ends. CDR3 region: CASSRDLTGELFF. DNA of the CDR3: TGTGCCAGCAGCCGGGACCTCACCGGGGAGCTGTTTTTT.

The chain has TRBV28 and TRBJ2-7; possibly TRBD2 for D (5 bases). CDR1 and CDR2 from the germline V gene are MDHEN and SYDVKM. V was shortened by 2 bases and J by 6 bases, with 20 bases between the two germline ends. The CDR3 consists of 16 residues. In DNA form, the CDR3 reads TGTGCCAGCAGTTTACTGCAACTAGTCGGTGAAGGCGAGCAGTACTTC. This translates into CASSLLQLVGEGEQYF.

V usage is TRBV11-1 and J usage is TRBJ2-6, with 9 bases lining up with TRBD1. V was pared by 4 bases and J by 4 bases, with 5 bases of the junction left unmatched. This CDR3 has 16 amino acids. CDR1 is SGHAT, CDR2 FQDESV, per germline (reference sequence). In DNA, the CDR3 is TGTGCCAGCAGCTCACAGGGGGCGGAGGGGGCCAACGTCCTGACTTTC. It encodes CASSSQGAEGANVLTF.

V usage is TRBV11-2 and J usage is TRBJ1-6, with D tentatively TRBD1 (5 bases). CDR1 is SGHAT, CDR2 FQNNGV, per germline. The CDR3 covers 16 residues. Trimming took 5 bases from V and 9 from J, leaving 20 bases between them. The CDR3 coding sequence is TGTGCCAGCAGCCTACGACAGAGTGGGAATTTTTCACCCCTCCACTTT. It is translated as CASSLRQSGNFSPLHF.

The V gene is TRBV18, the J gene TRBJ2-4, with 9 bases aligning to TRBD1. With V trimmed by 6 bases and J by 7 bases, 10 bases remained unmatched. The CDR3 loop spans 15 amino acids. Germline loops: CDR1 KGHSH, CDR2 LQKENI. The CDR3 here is CASSPLPGQGNIQYF. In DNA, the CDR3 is TGTGCCAGCTCCCCCCTACCGGGACAGGGTAACATTCAGTACTTC.

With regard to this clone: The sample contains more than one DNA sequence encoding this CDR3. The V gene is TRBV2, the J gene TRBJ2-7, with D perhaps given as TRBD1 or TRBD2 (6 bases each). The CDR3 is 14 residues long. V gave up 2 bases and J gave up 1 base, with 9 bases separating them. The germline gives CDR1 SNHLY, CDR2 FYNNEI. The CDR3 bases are TGTGCCAGCAGTGAACAGGGGACTTCCTACGAGCAGTACTTC. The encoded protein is CASSEQGTSYEQYF. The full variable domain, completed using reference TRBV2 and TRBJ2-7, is EPEVTQTPSHQVTQMGQEVILRCVPISNHLYFYWYRQILGQKVEFLVSFYNNEISEKSEIFDDQFSVERPDGSNFTLKIRSTKLEDSAMYFCASSEQGTSYEQYFGPGTRLTVT.

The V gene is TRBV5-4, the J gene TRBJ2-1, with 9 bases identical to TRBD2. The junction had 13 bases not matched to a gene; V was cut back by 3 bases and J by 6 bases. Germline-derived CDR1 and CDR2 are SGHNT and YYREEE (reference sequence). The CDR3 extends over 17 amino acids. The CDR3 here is CASSWGGAGGPGNEQFF. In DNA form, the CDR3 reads TGTGCCAGCAGCTGGGGCGGAGCGGGGGGCCCGGGCAATGAGCAGTTCTTC. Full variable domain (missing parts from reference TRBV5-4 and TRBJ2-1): ETGVTQSPTHLIKTRGQQVTLRCSSQSGHNTVSWYQQALGQGPQFIFQYYREEENGRGNFPPRFSGLQFPNYSSELNVNALELDDSALYLCASSWGGAGGPGNEQFFGPGTRLTVL.

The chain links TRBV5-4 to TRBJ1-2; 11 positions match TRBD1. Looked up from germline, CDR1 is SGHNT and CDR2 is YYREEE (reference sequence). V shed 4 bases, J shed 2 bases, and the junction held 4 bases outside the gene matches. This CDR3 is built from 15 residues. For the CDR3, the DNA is TGTGCCAGCAGCCTGGACAGGGGGCTGAACTATGGCTACACCTTC. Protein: CASSLDRGLNYGYTF.

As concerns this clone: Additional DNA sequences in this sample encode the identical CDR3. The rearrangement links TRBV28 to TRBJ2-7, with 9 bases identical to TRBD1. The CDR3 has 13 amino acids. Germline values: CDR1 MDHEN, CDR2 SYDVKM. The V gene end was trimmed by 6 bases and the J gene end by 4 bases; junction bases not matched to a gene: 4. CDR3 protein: CASRPGQGYEQYF. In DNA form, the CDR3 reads TGTGCCAGCAGGCCTGGACAGGGGTACGAGCAGTACTTC.

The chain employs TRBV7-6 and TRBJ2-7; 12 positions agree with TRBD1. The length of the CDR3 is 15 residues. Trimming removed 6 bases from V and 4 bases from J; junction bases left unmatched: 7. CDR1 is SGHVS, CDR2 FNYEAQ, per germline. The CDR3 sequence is CASSYRDRGHYEQYF. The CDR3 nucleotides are TGTGCCAGCAGTTACCGGGACAGGGGGCATTACGAGCAGTACTTC.

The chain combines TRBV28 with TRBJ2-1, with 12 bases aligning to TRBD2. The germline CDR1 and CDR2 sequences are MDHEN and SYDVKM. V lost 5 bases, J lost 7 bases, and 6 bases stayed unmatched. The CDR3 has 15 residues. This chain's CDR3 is CASSLPSGGANEQFF. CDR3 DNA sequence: TGTGCCAGCAGTCTTCCTAGCGGGGGGGCAAATGAGCAGTTCTTC.